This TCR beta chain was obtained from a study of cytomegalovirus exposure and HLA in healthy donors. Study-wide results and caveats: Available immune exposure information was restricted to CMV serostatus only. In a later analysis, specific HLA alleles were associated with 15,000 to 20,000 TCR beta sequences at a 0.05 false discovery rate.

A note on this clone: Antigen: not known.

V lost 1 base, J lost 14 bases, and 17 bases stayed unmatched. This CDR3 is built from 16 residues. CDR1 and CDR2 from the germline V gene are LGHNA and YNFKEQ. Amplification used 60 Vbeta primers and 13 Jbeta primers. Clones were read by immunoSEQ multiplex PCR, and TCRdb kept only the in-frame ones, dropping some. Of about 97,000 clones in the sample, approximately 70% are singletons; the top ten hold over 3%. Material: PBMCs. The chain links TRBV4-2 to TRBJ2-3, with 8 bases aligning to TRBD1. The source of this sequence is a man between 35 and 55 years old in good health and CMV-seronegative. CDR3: CASSQASGQEAPIGYF. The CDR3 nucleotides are TGTGCCAGCAGCCAAGCCTCGGGACAGGAAGCGCCTATTGGGTATTTT.